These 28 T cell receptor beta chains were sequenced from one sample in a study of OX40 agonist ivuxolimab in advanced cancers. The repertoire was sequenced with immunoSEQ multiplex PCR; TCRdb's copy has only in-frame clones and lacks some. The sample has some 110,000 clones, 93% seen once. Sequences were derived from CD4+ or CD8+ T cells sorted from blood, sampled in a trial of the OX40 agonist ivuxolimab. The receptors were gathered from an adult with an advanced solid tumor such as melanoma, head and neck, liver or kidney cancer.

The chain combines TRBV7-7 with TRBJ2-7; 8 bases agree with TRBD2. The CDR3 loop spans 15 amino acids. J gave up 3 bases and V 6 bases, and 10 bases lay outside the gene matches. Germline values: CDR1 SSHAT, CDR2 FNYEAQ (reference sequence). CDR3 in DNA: TGTGCCAGCAGTCCCGGGAATAGCGGGAACTACGAGCAGTACTTC. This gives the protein CASSPGNSGNYEQYF. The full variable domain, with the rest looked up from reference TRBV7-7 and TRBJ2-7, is GAGVSQSPRYKVTKRGQDVTLRCDPISSHATLYWYQQALGQGPEFLTYFNYEAQPDKSGLPSDRFSAERPEGSISTLTIQRTEQRDSAMYRCASSPGNSGNYEQYFGPGTRLTVT.

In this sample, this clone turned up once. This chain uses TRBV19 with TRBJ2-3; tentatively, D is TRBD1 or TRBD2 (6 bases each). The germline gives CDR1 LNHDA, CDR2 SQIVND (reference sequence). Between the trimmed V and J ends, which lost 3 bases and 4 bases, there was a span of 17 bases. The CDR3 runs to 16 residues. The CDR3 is CASSIAAGDSPDTQYF. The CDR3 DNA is TGTGCCAGTAGTATTGCGGCAGGGGACTCCCCAGATACGCAGTATTTT.

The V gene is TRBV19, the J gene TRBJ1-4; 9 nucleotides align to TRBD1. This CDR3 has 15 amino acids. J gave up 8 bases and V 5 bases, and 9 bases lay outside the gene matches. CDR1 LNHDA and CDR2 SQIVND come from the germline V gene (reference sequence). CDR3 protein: CASSSQTGGIEKLFF. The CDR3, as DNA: TGTGCCAGTAGTTCTCAGACAGGGGGAATCGAAAAACTGTTTTTT.

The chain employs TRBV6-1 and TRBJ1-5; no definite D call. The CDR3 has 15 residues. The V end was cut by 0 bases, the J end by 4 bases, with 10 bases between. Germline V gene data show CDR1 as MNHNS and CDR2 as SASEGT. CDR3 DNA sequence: TGTGCCAGCAGTGAAGCGAGGGCTTCGAATCAGCCCCAGCATTTT. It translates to CASSEARASNQPQHF.

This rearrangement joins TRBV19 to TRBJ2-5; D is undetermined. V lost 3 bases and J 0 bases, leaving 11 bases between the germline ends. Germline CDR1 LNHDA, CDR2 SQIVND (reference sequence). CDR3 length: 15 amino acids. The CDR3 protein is CASSIGQTNQETQYF. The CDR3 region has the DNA TGTGCCAGTAGTATTGGGCAGACCAACCAAGAGACCCAGTACTTC.

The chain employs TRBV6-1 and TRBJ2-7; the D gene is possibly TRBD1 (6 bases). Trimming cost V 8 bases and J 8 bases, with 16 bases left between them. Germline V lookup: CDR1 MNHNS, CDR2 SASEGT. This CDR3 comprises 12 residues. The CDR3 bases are TGTGCCAGCGGAATCTTAACAGGGAAGCAGTACTTC. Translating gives CASGILTGKQYF.

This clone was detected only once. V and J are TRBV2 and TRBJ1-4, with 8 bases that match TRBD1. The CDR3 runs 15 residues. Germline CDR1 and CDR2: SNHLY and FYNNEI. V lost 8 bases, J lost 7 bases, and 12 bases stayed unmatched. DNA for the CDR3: TGTGCCAGCGGTAGACCTGGACAGGGAGGTGAAAAACTGTTTTTT. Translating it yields CASGRPGQGGEKLFF.

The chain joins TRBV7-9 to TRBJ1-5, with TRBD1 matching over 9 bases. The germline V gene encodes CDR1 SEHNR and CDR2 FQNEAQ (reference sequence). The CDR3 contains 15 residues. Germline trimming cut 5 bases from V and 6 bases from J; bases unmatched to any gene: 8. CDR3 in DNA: TGTGCCAGCAGCCCAACAGGGGGCGCGGCTCAGCCCCAGCATTTT. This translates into CASSPTGGAAQPQHF.

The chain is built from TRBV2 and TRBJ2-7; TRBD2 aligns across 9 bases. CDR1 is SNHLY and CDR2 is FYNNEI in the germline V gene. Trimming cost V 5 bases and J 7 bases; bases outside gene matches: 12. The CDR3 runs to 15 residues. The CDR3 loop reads CASSPRSGGLQEQYF. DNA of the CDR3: TGTGCCAGCAGTCCGAGGAGCGGGGGGCTACAGGAGCAGTACTTC.

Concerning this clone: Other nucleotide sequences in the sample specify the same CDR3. The CDR3 DNA is TGCAGTGCTAGGAGGAACTATGGCTACACCTTC. It is translated as CSARRNYGYTF. V and J are TRBV20-1 and TRBJ1-2; D uncertain. The ends were cut back, 3 bases at V and 2 bases at J, with 4 bases in the middle. The CDR3 loop spans 11 amino acids. From germline, CDR1 is DFQATT and CDR2 SNEGSKA (reference sequence).

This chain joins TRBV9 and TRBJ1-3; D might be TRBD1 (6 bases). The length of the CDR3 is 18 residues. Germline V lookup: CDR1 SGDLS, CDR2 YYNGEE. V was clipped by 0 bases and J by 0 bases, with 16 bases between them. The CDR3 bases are TGTGCCAGCAGCGTAGGAGGGGGGGGACAATCCTCTGGAAACACCATATATTTT. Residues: CASSVGGGGQSSGNTIYF.

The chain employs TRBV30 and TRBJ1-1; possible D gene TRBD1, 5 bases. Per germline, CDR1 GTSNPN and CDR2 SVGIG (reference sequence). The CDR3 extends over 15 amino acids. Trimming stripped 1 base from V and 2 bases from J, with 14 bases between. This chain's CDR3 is CAWSGTGLPNTEAFF. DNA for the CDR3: TGTGCCTGGAGTGGGACGGGACTGCCCAACACTGAAGCTTTCTTT.

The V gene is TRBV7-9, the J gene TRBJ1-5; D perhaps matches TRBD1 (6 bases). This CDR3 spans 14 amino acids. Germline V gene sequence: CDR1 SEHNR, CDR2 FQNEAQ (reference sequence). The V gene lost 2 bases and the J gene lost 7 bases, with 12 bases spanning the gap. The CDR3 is CASSLQGWNQPQHF. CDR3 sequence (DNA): TGTGCCAGCAGCTTACAGGGGTGGAACCAGCCCCAGCATTTT.

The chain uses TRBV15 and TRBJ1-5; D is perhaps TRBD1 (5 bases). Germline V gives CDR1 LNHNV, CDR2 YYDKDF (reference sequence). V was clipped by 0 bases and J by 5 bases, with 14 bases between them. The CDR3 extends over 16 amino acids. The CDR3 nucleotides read TGTGCCACCAGCAGAGATCGAGGGAGGGGAGATCAGCCCCAGCATTTT. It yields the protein CATSRDRGRGDQPQHF.

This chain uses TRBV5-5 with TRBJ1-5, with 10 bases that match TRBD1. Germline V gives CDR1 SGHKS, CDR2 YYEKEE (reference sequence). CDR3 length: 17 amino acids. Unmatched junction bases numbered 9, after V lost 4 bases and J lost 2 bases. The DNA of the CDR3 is TGTGCCAGCAGCCCGGGACAGGGGATTTTGGGCAATCAGCCCCAGCATTTT. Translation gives CASSPGQGILGNQPQHF.

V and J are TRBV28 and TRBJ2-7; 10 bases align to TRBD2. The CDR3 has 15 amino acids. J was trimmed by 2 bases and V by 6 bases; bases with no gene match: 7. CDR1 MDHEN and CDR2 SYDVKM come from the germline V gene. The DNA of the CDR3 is TGTGCCAGCAGCCCGACCGGGACTAGCGCCTACGAGCAGTACTTC. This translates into CASSPTGTSAYEQYF.

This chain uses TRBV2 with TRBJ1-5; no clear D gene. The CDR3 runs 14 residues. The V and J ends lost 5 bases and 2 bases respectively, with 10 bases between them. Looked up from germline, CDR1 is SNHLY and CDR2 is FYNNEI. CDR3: CASSIRTGNQPQHF. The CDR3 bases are TGTGCCAGCAGTATAAGGACGGGCAATCAGCCCCAGCATTTT.

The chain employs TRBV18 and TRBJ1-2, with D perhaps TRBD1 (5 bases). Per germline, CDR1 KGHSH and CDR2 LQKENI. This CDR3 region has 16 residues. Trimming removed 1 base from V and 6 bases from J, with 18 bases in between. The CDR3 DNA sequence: TGTGCCAGCTCACCACAAATAGAATATTCAGGGAATGGCTACACCTTC. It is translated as CASSPQIEYSGNGYTF. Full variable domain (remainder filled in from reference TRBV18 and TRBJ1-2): NAGVMQNPRHLVRRRGQEARLRCSPMKGHSHVYWYRQLPEEGLKFMVYLQKENIIDESGMPKERFSAEFPKEGPSILRIQQVVRGDSAAYFCASSPQIEYSGNGYTFGSGTRLTVV.

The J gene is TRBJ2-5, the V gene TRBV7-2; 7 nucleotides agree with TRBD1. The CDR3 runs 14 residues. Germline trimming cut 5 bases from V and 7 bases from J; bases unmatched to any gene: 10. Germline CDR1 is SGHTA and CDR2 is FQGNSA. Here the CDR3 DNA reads TGTGCCAGCAGCCCGAGAGGGGGCTGGGGGACCCAGTACTTC. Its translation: CASSPRGGWGTQYF.

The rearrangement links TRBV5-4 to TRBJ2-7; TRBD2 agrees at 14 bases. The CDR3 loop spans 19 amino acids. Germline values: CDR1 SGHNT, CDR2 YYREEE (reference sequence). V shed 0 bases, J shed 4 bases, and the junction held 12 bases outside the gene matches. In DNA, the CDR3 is TGTGCCAGCAGCTTGGATTTGGGACTAGCGGGAGAAGCGGGATACGAGCAGTACTTC. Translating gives CASSLDLGLAGEAGYEQYF.

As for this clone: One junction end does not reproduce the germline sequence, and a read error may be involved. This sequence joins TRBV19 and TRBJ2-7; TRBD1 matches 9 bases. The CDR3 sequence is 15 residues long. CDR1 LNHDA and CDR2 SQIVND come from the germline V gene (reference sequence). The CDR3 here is CVSTNLTGGFYEQYF. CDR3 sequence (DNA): TGTGTCAGTACCAACTTGACAGGGGGTTTCTACGAGCAGTACTTC.

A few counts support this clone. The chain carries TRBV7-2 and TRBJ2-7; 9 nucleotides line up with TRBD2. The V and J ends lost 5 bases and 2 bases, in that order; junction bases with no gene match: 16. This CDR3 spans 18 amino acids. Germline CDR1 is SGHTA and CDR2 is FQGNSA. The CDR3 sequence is CASSPKGTPGLATYEQYF. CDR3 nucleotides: TGTGCCAGCAGCCCAAAAGGGACTCCGGGACTAGCCACCTACGAGCAGTACTTC.

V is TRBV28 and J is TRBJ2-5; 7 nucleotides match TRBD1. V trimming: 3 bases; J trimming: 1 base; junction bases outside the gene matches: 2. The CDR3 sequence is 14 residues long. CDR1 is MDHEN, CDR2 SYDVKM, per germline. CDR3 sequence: CASSFDRVQETQYF. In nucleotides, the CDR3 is TGTGCCAGCAGTTTCGACAGGGTCCAAGAGACCCAGTACTTC.

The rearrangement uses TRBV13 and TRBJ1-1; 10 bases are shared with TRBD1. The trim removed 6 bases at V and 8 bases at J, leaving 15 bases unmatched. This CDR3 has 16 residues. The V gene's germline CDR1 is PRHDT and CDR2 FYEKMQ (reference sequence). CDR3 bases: TGTGCCAGCAGACCTCCCAGCGGACAGGGGGGAGTGGAAGCTTTCTTT. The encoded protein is CASRPPSGQGGVEAFF.

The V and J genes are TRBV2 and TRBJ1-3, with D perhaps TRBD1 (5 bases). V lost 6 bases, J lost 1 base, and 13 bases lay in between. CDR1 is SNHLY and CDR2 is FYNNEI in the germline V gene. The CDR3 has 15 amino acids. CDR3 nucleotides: TGTGCCAGCAGCCAGGCGCAGGGATCTGGAAACACCATATATTTT. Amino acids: CASSQAQGSGNTIYF. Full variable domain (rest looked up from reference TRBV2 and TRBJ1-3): EPEVTQTPSHQVTQMGQEVILRCVPISNHLYFYWYRQILGQKVEFLVSFYNNEISEKSEIFDDQFSVERPDGSNFTLKIRSTKLEDSAMYFCASSQAQGSGNTIYFGEGSWLTVV.

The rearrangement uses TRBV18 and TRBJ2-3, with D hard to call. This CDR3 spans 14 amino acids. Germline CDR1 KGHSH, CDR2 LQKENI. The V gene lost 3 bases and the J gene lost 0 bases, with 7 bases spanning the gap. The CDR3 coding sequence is TGTGCCAGCTCACCGATCGACAGCACAGATACGCAGTATTTT. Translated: CASSPIDSTDTQYF.

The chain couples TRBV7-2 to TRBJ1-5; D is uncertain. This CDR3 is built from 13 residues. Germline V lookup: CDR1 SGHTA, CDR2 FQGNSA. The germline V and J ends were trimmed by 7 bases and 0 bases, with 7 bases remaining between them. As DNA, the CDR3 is TGTGCCAGCAACGACTATAGCAATCAGCCCCAGCATTTT. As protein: CASNDYSNQPQHF.

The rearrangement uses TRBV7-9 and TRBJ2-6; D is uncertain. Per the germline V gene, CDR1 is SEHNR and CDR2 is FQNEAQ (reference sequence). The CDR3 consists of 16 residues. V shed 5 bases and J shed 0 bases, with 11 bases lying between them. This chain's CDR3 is CASSQIQLSGANVLTF. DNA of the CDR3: TGTGCCAGCAGCCAAATTCAGCTCTCTGGGGCCAACGTCCTGACTTTC. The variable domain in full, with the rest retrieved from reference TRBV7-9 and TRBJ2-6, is DTGVSQNPRHKITKRGQNVTFRCDPISEHNRLYWYRQTLGQGPEFLTYFQNEAQLEKSRLLSDRFSAERPKGSFSTLEIQRTEQGDSAMYLCASSQIQLSGANVLTFGAGSRLTVL.